The next 27 T cell receptor beta chains were all read from a single sample in a study of blood T cell repertoires in COVID-19. TCRdb's copy holds only in-frame clones and misses some; the assay was immunoSEQ multiplex PCR. The repertoire includes about 170,000 clones, 84% of them detected once, and roughly 15% sits in the top ten. The sequencing sample was made of PBMCs or T cells enriched from blood (not recorded which). These receptors were taken from a middle-aged man who had recovered from COVID-19.

This clone was recorded only once. This chain connects TRBV18 to TRBJ2-5, with 9 nucleotides matching TRBD2. V gave up 0 bases and J gave up 7 bases; unmatched junction bases: 9. The CDR3 contains 16 residues. From germline, CDR1 is KGHSH and CDR2 LQKENI. The CDR3 is CASSPPNAGGLGTQYF. The DNA for the CDR3 is TGTGCCAGCTCACCACCGAACGCGGGGGGGCTGGGGACCCAGTACTTC.

This chain uses TRBV5-4 with TRBJ2-5; 7 positions agree with TRBD1. Germline V CDR1 and CDR2: SGHNT, YYREEE (reference sequence). This CDR3 is built from 13 residues. V shed 1 base and J 7 bases; nucleotides not matched to a gene: 4. The CDR3 sequence: CASSLTGEGTQYF. The CDR3, as DNA: TGTGCCAGCAGCTTGACAGGGGAAGGGACCCAGTACTTC. Full variable domain (remainder filled in from reference TRBV5-4 and TRBJ2-5): ETGVTQSPTHLIKTRGQQVTLRCSSQSGHNTVSWYQQALGQGPQFIFQYYREEENGRGNFPPRFSGLQFPNYSSELNVNALELDDSALYLCASSLTGEGTQYFGPGTRLLVL.

The chain uses TRBV28 and TRBJ1-5; no definite D call. The V gene's germline CDR1 is MDHEN and CDR2 SYDVKM. The ends were cut back, 6 bases at V and 5 bases at J, with 20 bases in the middle. This CDR3 has 16 residues. The CDR3 protein is CASRLDPYGLDQPQHF. CDR3 DNA sequence: TGTGCCAGCAGACTAGACCCTTATGGCTTAGATCAGCCCCAGCATTTT.

This clone was observed a few times. V usage is TRBV28 and J usage is TRBJ1-2, with TRBD1 as a possible D gene (5 bases). Trimming pared 2 bases from V and 4 bases from J, leaving 11 bases between. Germline V gives CDR1 MDHEN, CDR2 SYDVKM. CDR3 length: 14 amino acids. The DNA for the CDR3 is TGTGCCAGCAGTTTAATCCGGAGGGGCTATGGCTACACCTTC. Residues: CASSLIRRGYGYTF.

This chain connects TRBV18 to TRBJ2-3; 12 bases line up with TRBD2. This CDR3 is built from 14 residues. With 9 bases clipped from V and 2 bases from J, the junction kept 3 bases outside the gene matches. Germline lookup yields CDR1 KGHSH and CDR2 LQKENI. CDR3 protein: CASRTSGATDTQYF. DNA of the CDR3: TGTGCCAGTAGGACTAGCGGGGCCACAGATACGCAGTATTTT.

This clone came up once. V and J are TRBV28 and TRBJ1-2, with a tentative D call TRBD1 (5 bases). The V end lost 2 bases, the J end lost 8 bases, and 18 bases lay between the germline ends. Germline loops: CDR1 MDHEN, CDR2 SYDVKM. The CDR3 is made up of 15 amino acids. The CDR3: CASSLQGLGIRGYTF. As DNA, the CDR3 is TGTGCCAGCAGTTTACAGGGCCTAGGTATTCGGGGCTACACCTTC.

This sequence joins TRBV28 and TRBJ2-1, with D perhaps TRBD2 (5 bases). This CDR3 has 15 amino acids. Trimming stripped 6 bases from V and 0 bases from J, with 12 bases between. CDR1 and CDR2 (germline): MDHEN, SYDVKM. This chain's CDR3 is CASSPIDYSYNEQFF. CDR3 bases: TGTGCCAGCAGCCCCATAGACTACTCCTACAATGAGCAGTTCTTC.

This clone came up a few times. V and J are TRBV7-8 and TRBJ1-4; tentatively, D is TRBD1 (5 bases). Deletions cut 6 bases from V and 4 bases from J, with 15 bases between. The CDR3 sequence is 15 residues long. CDR1 and CDR2 from the germline V gene are SGHVS and FQNEAQ. The CDR3 DNA reads TGTGCCAGCAGGGGATCAGGGTTGGATAATGAAAAACTGTTTTTT. This codes for CASRGSGLDNEKLFF.

This clone was recorded once. The V gene is TRBV3-1 (or the pseudogene TRBV3-2), the J gene TRBJ2-3; 7 positions agree with TRBD2. Germline CDR1 is LGHDT and CDR2 is YNNKEL (reference sequence). Trimming at V came to 3 bases and at J to 2 bases, leaving 5 bases not matched to a gene. CDR3 length equals 15 residues. CDR3 sequence reads: CASSHLGGVTDTQYF. Written as DNA, the CDR3 is TGTGCCAGCAGCCATTTGGGGGGGGTCACAGATACGCAGTATTTT.

The chain is built from TRBV19 and TRBJ1-6; 7 bases match TRBD1. CDR1 LNHDA and CDR2 SQIVND come from the germline V gene (reference sequence). The CDR3 is 17 residues long. V shed 6 bases, J shed 0 bases, and the junction held 8 bases outside the gene matches. The CDR3 sequence: CASRETTGVSYNSPLHF. The CDR3 region has the DNA TGTGCCAGTAGGGAAACCACAGGGGTCTCCTATAATTCACCCCTCCACTTT. Full variable domain (rest looked up from reference TRBV19 and TRBJ1-6): DGGITQSPKYLFRKEGQNVTLSCEQNLNHDAMYWYRQDPGQGLRLIYYSQIVNDFQKGDIAEGYSVSREKKESFPLTVTSAQKNPTAFYLCASRETTGVSYNSPLHFGNGTRLTVT.

This chain uses TRBV9 with TRBJ2-5, with TRBD2 matching over 15 bases. This CDR3 spans 16 amino acids. Germline values: CDR1 SGDLS, CDR2 YYNGEE. V trimming: 1 base; J trimming: 5 bases; junction bases outside the gene matches: 3. The CDR3 nucleotides are TGTGCCAGCAGCGTATCGGGACTAGCGGGGGGCGAGACCCAGTACTTC. This gives the protein CASSVSGLAGGETQYF.

This chain connects TRBV11-1 to TRBJ1-2; possible D gene TRBD1, 5 bases. Germline V gene lookup returns CDR1 SGHAT and CDR2 FQDESV (reference sequence). This CDR3 is 14 amino acids long. V was shortened by 4 bases and J by 8 bases, with 17 bases between the two germline ends. The CDR3 DNA reads TGTGCCAGCAGCTCGACCGGGACTAGTTCCGGCTACACCTTC. It codes for CASSSTGTSSGYTF.

This clone has only one observation. This chain connects TRBV10-3 to TRBJ2-1, with a weak D call TRBD2 (5 bases). CDR1 is ENHRY, CDR2 SYGVKD, per germline. The ends were cut back, 3 bases at V and 6 bases at J, with 9 bases in the middle. The CDR3 length is 13 residues. The CDR3 DNA sequence: TGTGCCATCAGTGAAAGCGGAGGCAATGAGCAGTTCTTC. As protein: CAISESGGNEQFF.

The J gene is TRBJ1-6, the V gene TRBV27; D ambiguous. This CDR3 region has 15 residues. Germline CDR1 reads MNHEY; CDR2 reads SMNVEV (reference sequence). The V end was cut by 2 bases, the J end by 10 bases, with 15 bases between. Here the CDR3 reads CASSLRESVRSPLHF. CDR3 coding DNA: TGTGCCAGCAGTTTAAGGGAGTCGGTGCGATCACCCCTCCACTTT.

The chain carries TRBV6-5 and TRBJ1-2, with D possibly being TRBD1 (5 bases). V gave up 4 bases and J gave up 8 bases, with 11 bases separating them. Germline CDR1 is MNHEY and CDR2 is SVGAGI. The CDR3 is made up of 12 amino acids. CDR3 residues: CASSFGASGYTF. In DNA, the CDR3 is TGTGCCAGCAGTTTTGGGGCTTCCGGCTACACCTTC.

V is TRBV12-3 or TRBV12-4 and J is TRBJ1-5, with D perhaps TRBD1 (5 bases). This CDR3 has 13 residues. Deletions cut 3 bases from V and 10 bases from J, with 13 bases between. The CDR3 reads CASSFGRDVPQHF. In DNA, the CDR3 is TGTGCCAGCAGTTTTGGCAGGGATGTACCCCAGCATTTT.

This clone was found once. The chain couples TRBV6-5 to TRBJ1-3, with TRBD1 matching over 8 bases. The CDR3 loop spans 14 amino acids. Germline assignment: CDR1 MNHEY and CDR2 SVGAGI. V shed 9 bases and J 2 bases; nucleotides not matched to a gene: 6. DNA of the CDR3: TGTGCCAGTACACAGGGGGGAACTGGAAACACCATATATTTT. This sequence encodes CASTQGGTGNTIYF.

This chain links TRBV6-5 with TRBJ1-6; 7 bases are a match to TRBD1. V lost 3 bases, J lost 7 bases, and 6 bases stayed unmatched. Germline lookup yields CDR1 MNHEY and CDR2 SVGAGI. CDR3 length: 15 residues. Here the CDR3 reads CASSYLSDRNSPLHF. The CDR3 region has the DNA TGTGCCAGCAGTTATTTATCGGACAGGAATTCACCCCTCCACTTT.

The J gene is TRBJ1-3, the V gene TRBV28, with a possible D match to TRBD1 (5 bases). Germline-derived CDR1 and CDR2 are MDHEN and SYDVKM. The CDR3 sequence is 14 residues long. V dropped 7 bases and J dropped 5 bases, with 15 bases sitting between them. In nucleotides, the CDR3 is TGTGCCAGCATACCCGGGGGTAAGAGAAACACCATATATTTT. Amino acid sequence: CASIPGGKRNTIYF.

The chain carries TRBV13 and TRBJ1-4; 12 bases are a match to TRBD1. CDR3 length equals 16 residues. With 5 bases clipped from V and 4 bases from J, the junction kept 5 bases outside the gene matches. Germline V lookup: CDR1 PRHDT, CDR2 FYEKMQ (reference sequence). CDR3 sequence reads: CASSRDRGQGNEKLFF. CDR3 bases: TGTGCCAGCAGCCGGGACAGGGGGCAGGGTAATGAAAAACTGTTTTTT.

The CDR3 reads CASSQATGNSYEQYF. In nucleotides, the CDR3 is TGTGCCAGCAGCCAAGCGACAGGTAACTCCTACGAGCAGTACTTC. The chain is built from TRBV3-1 (or the pseudogene TRBV3-2) and TRBJ2-7; D is perhaps TRBD1 (6 bases). Looked up from germline, CDR1 is LGHDT and CDR2 is YNNKEL (reference sequence). With 1 base removed from V and 0 bases from J, the gap between germline ends came to 10 bases. The CDR3 extends over 15 amino acids.

The chain combines TRBV3-1 (or the pseudogene TRBV3-2) with TRBJ2-3; the match to TRBD2 covers 15 bases. The length of the CDR3 is 18 residues. The J segment lost 6 bases and the V segment lost 8 bases, leaving 15 bases of the junction unmatched. Germline loops: CDR1 LGHDT, CDR2 YNNKEL (reference sequence). The CDR3 loop reads CASAPGTSGGSRSDTQYF. The CDR3 DNA sequence: TGTGCCAGCGCCCCCGGGACTAGCGGGGGGTCGAGGTCGGATACGCAGTATTTT.

V usage is TRBV5-5 and J usage is TRBJ2-1; 8 nucleotides match TRBD2. V gave up 4 bases and J gave up 5 bases; unmatched junction bases: 11. The V gene's germline CDR1 is SGHKS and CDR2 YYEKEE (reference sequence). This CDR3 comprises 16 residues. CDR3 in amino acids: CASSPWGAGGDNEQFF. CDR3 coding DNA: TGTGCCAGCAGCCCCTGGGGTGCGGGGGGTGACAATGAGCAGTTCTTC.

The count of this clone is one. This chain joins TRBV18 and TRBJ1-3; 7 positions agree with TRBD1. Trimming removed 6 bases from V and 0 bases from J; junction bases left unmatched: 8. The CDR3 loop spans 16 amino acids. Germline V CDR1 and CDR2: KGHSH, LQKENI. CDR3 nucleotide sequence: TGTGCCAGCTCGTCCGGGACAGTTAACTCTGGAAACACCATATATTTT. Protein: CASSSGTVNSGNTIYF. Filled out from reference TRBV18 and TRBJ1-3, the complete variable domain reads NAGVMQNPRHLVRRRGQEARLRCSPMKGHSHVYWYRQLPEEGLKFMVYLQKENIIDESGMPKERFSAEFPKEGPSILRIQQVVRGDSAAYFCASSSGTVNSGNTIYFGEGSWLTVV.

The V gene is TRBV14, the J gene TRBJ1-4; perhaps TRBD1 as D (6 bases). CDR3 length equals 14 residues. The V gene's germline CDR1 is SGHDN and CDR2 FVKESK. Trimming took 1 base from V and 8 from J, leaving 11 bases between them. Written as DNA, the CDR3 is TGTGCCAGCAGCCAAGCGAGGGGGAAGGAAAAACTGTTTTTT. It encodes CASSQARGKEKLFF.

This clone was found a few times. The chain uses TRBV6-1 and TRBJ1-1; D gene ambiguous. Trimming pared 1 base from V and 5 bases from J, leaving 14 bases between. CDR3 size: 15 residues. The germline gives CDR1 MNHNS, CDR2 SASEGT. CDR3 sequence reads: CASSEGRGLGTEAFF. DNA of the CDR3: TGTGCCAGCAGTGAAGGAAGAGGACTGGGAACTGAAGCTTTCTTT.

The chain couples TRBV25-1 to TRBJ1-3; D possibly corresponds to TRBD1 (5 bases). V lost 3 bases and J 0 bases, leaving 12 bases between the germline ends. There are 16 residues in the CDR3. CDR1 is MGHDK, CDR2 SYGVNS, per germline. The CDR3: CASSDGGPISGNTIYF. CDR3 nucleotides: TGTGCCAGCAGTGACGGGGGACCTATCTCTGGAAACACCATATATTTT. The full variable domain, rest sourced from reference TRBV25-1 and TRBJ1-3, is EADIYQTPRYLVIGTGKKITLECSQTMGHDKMYWYQQDPGMELHLIHYSYGVNSTEKGDLSSESTVSRIRTEHFPLTLESARPSHTSQYLCASSDGGPISGNTIYFGEGSWLTVV.